The 7 T cell receptor beta chains below come from one sample, sequenced in a study of T cell repertoires in cytomegalovirus infection. MiXCR, run by TCRdb on the reads, gives a single entry per CDR3 protein. The table includes around 440,000 distinct CDR3 sequences, 11% detected once. The specimen was PBMCs. The receptors shown here come from a human donor in good health (CMV status not recorded). Some clones in this sample may be carry-over from other donors' samples.

There are many counts of this clonotype. The chain joins TRBV24-1 to TRBJ2-2; D gene unclear. Germline CDR1 is KGHDR and CDR2 is SFDVKD. V lost 4 bases and J 1 base, leaving 15 bases between the germline ends. The CDR3 extends over 17 amino acids. The DNA for the CDR3 is TGTGCCACCAGTGACTTAAAGTGGGCTGAGAACACCGGGGAGCTGTTTTTT. This codes for CATSDLKWAENTGELFF.

The chain uses TRBV12-3 or TRBV12-4 and TRBJ2-1; 10 bases line up with TRBD2. V was pared by 7 bases and J by 8 bases, with 8 bases of the junction left unmatched. CDR3 size: 14 residues. The CDR3 DNA reads as TGTGCCAGCATTCGGCTAGCGGGAGTTGATGAGCAGTTCTTC. Translation: CASIRLAGVDEQFF.

This chain uses TRBV9 with TRBJ1-4; D is unclear. Trimming removed 0 bases from V and 8 bases from J, with 14 bases in between. CDR1 SGDLS and CDR2 YYNGEE come from the germline V gene. This CDR3 has 15 amino acids. CDR3: CASSVEWGKEEKLFF. CDR3 sequence (DNA): TGTGCCAGCAGCGTAGAGTGGGGAAAAGAGGAAAAACTGTTTTTT.

This clonotype was seen ten or more times. The chain's CDR3 is CASFTTGERVLFF. The CDR3 nucleotides read TGTGCCAGCTTTACGACAGGGGAAAGGGTGCTGTTTTTT. The genes are TRBV28 and TRBJ2-2; TRBD1 matches 8 bases. The germline gives CDR1 MDHEN, CDR2 SYDVKM. Trimming cost V 8 bases and J 13 bases; bases outside gene matches: 12. The CDR3 length is 13 residues.

The genes are TRBV2 and TRBJ2-7; 10 positions match TRBD2. Germline V gene lookup returns CDR1 SNHLY and CDR2 FYNNEI. V shed 7 bases and J 1 base; nucleotides not matched to a gene: 10. CDR3 length: 16 residues. The CDR3 DNA reads TGTGCCAGCACGAGGGAAGAACTAGCGGGGTCCTACGAGCAGTACTTC. Translation gives CASTREELAGSYEQYF.

This clonotype was recorded many times. The V and J genes are TRBV20-1 and TRBJ2-1, with TRBD2 identical over 8 bases. CDR1 and CDR2 from the germline V gene are DFQATT and SNEGSKA (reference sequence). J lost 6 bases, V lost 0 bases, and 4 bases had no gene match. The CDR3 is 14 amino acids. DNA for the CDR3: TGCAGTGCTAGAGACAGCGGGAGCACCAATGAGCAGTTCTTC. Translation gives CSARDSGSTNEQFF.

The chain is built from TRBV5-5 and TRBJ2-3; possible D gene TRBD1, 6 bases. This CDR3 has 15 residues. With 5 bases removed from V and 2 bases from J, the gap between germline ends came to 15 bases. The germline CDR1 and CDR2 sequences are SGHKS and YYEKEE (reference sequence). The DNA of the CDR3 is TGTGCCAGCAGGATACAGGGAGCACACACAGATACGCAGTATTTT. It translates to CASRIQGAHTDTQYF.